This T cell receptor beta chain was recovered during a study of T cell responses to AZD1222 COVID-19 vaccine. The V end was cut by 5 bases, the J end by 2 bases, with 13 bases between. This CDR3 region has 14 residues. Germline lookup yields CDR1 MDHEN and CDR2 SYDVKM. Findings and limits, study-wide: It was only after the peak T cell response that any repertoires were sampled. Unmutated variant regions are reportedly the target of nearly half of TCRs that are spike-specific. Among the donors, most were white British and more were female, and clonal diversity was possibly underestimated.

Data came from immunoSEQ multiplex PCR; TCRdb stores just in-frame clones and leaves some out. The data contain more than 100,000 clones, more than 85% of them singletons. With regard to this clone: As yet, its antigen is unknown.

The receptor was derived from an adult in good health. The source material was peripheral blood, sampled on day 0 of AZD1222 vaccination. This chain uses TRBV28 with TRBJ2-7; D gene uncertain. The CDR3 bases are TGTGCCAGCAGTCCCTCAATTTTCACCTACGAGCAGTACTTC. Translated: CASSPSIFTYEQYF.